One sample yielded the 4 T cell receptor beta chains listed below, sequenced in a study of glioma-infiltrating T cells after dendritic cell vaccination. Stated time point: after dendritic cell vaccination, including at tumor progression/relapse. Using immunoSEQ multiplex PCR, the repertoire was profiled, and TCRdb retains in-frame clones only, with some absent. The profile shows approximately 85,000 clones, 85% of them singletons. The sequenced sample was blood, obtained after dendritic cell vaccination. The receptors stem from a human donor with glioblastoma.

The V and J genes are TRBV27 and TRBJ1-2; D may be TRBD1 (6 bases). Germline CDR1 is MNHEY and CDR2 is SMNVEV (reference sequence). The CDR3 extends over 13 amino acids. Trimming cost V 6 bases and J 3 bases, with 11 bases left between them. Here the CDR3 reads CASRAGAHYGYTF. The CDR3 DNA follows: TGTGCCAGCAGGGCGGGGGCACACTATGGCTACACCTTC.

This clone showed up just once. The chain joins TRBV5-1 to TRBJ2-3; no reliable D call. The CDR3 loop spans 16 amino acids. V dropped 1 base and J dropped 0 bases, with 12 bases sitting between them. CDR1 and CDR2 from the germline V gene are SGHRS and YFSETQ. The CDR3 reads CASSLFTSGSTDTQYF. The CDR3 nucleotides are TGCGCCAGCAGCTTGTTCACGTCCGGGAGCACAGATACGCAGTATTTT.

This chain links TRBV19 with TRBJ2-3; 11 bases match TRBD2. The V and J ends lost 7 bases and 4 bases, in that order; junction bases with no gene match: 4. This CDR3 spans 14 amino acids. From germline, CDR1 is LNHDA and CDR2 SQIVND (reference sequence). The CDR3 DNA sequence: TGTGCCAGTAAGGGACTAGCGGACGCAGATACGCAGTATTTT. Translating it yields CASKGLADADTQYF.

The chain couples TRBV27 to TRBJ2-5; tentative D call: TRBD2 (5 bases). Trimming removed 5 bases at V and 5 bases at J, with 12 bases between. Germline lookup yields CDR1 MNHEY and CDR2 SMNVEV (reference sequence). CDR3 length equals 13 residues. The CDR3 spells CASSITSGETQYF. The DNA for the CDR3 is TGTGCCAGCAGTATAACAAGCGGTGAGACCCAGTACTTC.